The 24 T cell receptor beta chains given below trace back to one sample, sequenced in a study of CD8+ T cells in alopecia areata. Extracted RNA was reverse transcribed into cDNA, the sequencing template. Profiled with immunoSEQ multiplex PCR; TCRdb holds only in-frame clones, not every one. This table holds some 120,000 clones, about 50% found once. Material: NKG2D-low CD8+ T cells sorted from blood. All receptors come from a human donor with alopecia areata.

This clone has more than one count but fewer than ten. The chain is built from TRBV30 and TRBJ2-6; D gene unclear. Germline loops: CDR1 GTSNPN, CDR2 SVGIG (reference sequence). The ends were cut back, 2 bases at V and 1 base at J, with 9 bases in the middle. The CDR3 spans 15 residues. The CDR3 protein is CAWSISLSGANVLTF. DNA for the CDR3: TGTGCCTGGAGTATCTCCCTTTCTGGGGCCAACGTCCTGACTTTC.

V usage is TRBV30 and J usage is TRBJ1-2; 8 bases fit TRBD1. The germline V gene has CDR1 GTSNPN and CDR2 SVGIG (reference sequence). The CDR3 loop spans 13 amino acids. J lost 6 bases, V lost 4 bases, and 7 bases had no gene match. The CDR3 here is CAWTLDREDGYTF. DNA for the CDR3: TGTGCCTGGACTCTGGACAGGGAGGATGGCTACACCTTC.

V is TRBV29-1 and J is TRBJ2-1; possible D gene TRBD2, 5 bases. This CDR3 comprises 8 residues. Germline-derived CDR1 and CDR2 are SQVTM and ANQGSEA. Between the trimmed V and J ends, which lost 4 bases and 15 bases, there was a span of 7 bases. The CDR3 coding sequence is TGCAGCGTTGGAGAGGGGTTCTTC. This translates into CSVGEGFF.

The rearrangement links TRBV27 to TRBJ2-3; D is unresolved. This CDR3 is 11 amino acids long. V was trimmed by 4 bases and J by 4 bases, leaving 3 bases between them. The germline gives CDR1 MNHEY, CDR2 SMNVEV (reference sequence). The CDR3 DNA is TGTGCCAGCAGTTGGTCAGATACGCAGTATTTT. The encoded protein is CASSWSDTQYF.

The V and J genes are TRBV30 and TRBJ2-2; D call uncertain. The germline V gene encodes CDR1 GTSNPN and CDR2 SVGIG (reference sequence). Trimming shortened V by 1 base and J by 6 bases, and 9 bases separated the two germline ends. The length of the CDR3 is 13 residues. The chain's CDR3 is CAWSAHEAGELFF. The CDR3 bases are TGTGCCTGGAGTGCCCACGAGGCCGGGGAGCTGTTTTTT. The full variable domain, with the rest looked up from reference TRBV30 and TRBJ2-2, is SQTIHQWPATLVQPVGSPLSLECTVEGTSNPNLYWYRQAAGRGLQLLFYSVGIGQISSEVPQNLSASRPQDRQFILSSKKLLLSDSGFYLCAWSAHEAGELFFGEGSRLTVL.

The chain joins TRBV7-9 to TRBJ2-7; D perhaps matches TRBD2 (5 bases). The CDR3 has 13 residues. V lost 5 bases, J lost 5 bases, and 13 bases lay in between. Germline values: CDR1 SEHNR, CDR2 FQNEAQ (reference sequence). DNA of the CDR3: TGTGCCAGCAGCCCCCTTGAGCGGAACGAGCAGTACTTC. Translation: CASSPLERNEQYF. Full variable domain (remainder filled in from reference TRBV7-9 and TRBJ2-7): DTGVSQNPRHKITKRGQNVTFRCDPISEHNRLYWYRQTLGQGPEFLTYFQNEAQLEKSRLLSDRFSAERPKGSFSTLEIQRTEQGDSAMYLCASSPLERNEQYFGPGTRLTVT.

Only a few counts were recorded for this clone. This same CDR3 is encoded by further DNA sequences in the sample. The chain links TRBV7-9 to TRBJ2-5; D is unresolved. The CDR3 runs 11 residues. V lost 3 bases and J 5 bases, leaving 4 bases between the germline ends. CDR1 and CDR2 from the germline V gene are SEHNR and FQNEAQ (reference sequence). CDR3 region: CASSFGETQYF. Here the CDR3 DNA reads TGTGCCAGCAGCTTTGGCGAGACCCAGTACTTC.

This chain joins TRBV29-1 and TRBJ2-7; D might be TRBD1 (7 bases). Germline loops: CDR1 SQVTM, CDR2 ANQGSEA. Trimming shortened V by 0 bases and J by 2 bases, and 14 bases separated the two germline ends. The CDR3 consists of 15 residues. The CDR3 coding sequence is TGCAGCGTTGAAGATCAGGAGGGGGCCACCTACGAGCAGTACTTC. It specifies CSVEDQEGATYEQYF.

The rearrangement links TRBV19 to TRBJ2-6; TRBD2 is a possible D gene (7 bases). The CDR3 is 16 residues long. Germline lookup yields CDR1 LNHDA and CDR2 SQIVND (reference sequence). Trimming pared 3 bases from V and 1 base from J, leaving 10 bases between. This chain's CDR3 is CASSMEGGSGANVLTF. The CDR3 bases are TGTGCCAGTAGTATGGAGGGGGGGTCTGGGGCCAACGTCCTGACTTTC.

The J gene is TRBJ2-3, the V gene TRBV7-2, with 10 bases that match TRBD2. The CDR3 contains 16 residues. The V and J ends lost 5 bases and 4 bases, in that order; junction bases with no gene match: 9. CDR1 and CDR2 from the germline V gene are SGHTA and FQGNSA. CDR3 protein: CASSDWTSGEADTQYF. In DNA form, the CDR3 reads TGTGCCAGCAGCGACTGGACTAGCGGTGAGGCAGATACGCAGTATTTT.

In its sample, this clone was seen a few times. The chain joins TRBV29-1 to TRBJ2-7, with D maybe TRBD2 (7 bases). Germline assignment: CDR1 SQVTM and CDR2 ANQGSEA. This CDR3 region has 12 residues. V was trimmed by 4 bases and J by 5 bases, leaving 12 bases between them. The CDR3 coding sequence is TGCAGCGTTGTATTCGGGGGGCACGAGCAGTACTTC. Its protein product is CSVVFGGHEQYF.

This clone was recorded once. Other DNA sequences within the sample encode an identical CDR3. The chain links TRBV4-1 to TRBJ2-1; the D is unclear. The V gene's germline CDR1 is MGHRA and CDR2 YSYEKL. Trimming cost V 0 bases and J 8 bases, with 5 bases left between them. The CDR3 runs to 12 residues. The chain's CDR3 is CASSQDRDEQFF. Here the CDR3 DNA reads TGCGCCAGCAGCCAAGACCGCGATGAGCAGTTCTTC.

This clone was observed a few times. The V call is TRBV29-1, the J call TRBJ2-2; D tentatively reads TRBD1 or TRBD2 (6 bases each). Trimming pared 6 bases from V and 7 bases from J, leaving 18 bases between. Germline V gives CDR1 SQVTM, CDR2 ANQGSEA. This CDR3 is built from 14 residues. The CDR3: CSVKGEVGDGELFF. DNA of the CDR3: TGCAGCGTCAAGGGGGAGGTTGGGGACGGGGAGCTGTTTTTT.

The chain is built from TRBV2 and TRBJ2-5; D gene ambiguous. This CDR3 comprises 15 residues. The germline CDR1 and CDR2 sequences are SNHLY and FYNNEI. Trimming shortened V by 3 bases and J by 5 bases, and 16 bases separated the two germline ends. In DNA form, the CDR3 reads TGTGCCAGCAGTGAGACGGTGGCCGCAGCGGAGACCCAGTACTTC. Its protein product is CASSETVAAAETQYF.

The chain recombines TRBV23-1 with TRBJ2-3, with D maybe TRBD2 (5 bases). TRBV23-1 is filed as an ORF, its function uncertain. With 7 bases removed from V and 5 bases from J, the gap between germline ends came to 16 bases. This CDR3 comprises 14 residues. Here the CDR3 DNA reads TGCGCCAGCACCCGGACTCGTGAAGGAGATACGCAGTATTTT. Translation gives CASTRTREGDTQYF.

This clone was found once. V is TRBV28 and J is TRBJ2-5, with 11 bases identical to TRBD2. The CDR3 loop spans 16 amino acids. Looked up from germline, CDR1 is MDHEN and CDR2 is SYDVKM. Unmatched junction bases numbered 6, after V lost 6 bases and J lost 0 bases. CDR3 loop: CASSPWTSGYQETQYF. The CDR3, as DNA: TGTGCCAGCAGCCCCTGGACTAGCGGGTACCAAGAGACCCAGTACTTC.

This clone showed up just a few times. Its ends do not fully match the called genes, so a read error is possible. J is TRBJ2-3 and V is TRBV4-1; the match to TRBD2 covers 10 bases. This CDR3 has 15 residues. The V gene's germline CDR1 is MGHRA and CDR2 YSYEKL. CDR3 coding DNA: TGTGCCAGCAGCCAAGAAGCGGGGGGGCCAGATACGCAGTATTTT. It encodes CASSQEAGGPDTQYF.

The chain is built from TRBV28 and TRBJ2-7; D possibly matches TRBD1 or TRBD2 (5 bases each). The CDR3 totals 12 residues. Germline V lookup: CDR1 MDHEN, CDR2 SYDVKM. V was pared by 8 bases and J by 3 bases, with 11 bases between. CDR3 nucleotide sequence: TGTGCCAGCGAAGGGACGAGCTACGAGCAGTACTTC. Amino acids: CASEGTSYEQYF.

CDR3 nucleotide sequence: TGCAGCGTTGAACTAGCGGGGGAGCAGTTCTTC. Its translation: CSVELAGEQFF. V gene TRBV29-1 combines with J gene TRBJ2-1; 9 positions agree with TRBD2. V lost 2 bases and J lost 10; bases outside the gene matches: 0. Germline CDR1 reads SQVTM; CDR2 reads ANQGSEA. This CDR3 contains 11 residues.

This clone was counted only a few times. CDR3 DNA sequence: TGCAGCGGTGCAGGGACAAATGCTGAAGCTTTCTTT. Amino acids: CSGAGTNAEAFF. The chain recombines TRBV29-1 with TRBJ1-1; a possible D gene is TRBD1 (6 bases). Germline V gene sequence: CDR1 SQVTM, CDR2 ANQGSEA. The germline V and J ends were trimmed by 7 bases and 6 bases, with 15 bases remaining between them. The length of the CDR3 is 12 residues.

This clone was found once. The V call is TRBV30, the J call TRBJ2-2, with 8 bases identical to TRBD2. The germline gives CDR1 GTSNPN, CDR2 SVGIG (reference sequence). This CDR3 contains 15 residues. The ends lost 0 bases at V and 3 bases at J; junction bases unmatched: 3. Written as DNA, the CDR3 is TGTGCCTGGAGTGTCGGTAGCGGGGACACCGGGGAGCTGTTTTTT. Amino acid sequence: CAWSVGSGDTGELFF.

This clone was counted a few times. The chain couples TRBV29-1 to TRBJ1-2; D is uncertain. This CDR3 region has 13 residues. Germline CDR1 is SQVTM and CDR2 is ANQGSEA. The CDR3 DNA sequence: TGCAGTCCTGGGGAGGGTCCTCGCTATGGCTACACCTTC. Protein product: CSPGEGPRYGYTF. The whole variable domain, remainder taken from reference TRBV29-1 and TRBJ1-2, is SAVISQKPSRDICQRGTSLTIQCQVDSQVTMMFWYRQQPGQSLTLIATANQGSEATYESGFVIDKFPISRPNLTFSTLTVSNMSPEDSSIYLCSPGEGPRYGYTFGSGTRLTVV.

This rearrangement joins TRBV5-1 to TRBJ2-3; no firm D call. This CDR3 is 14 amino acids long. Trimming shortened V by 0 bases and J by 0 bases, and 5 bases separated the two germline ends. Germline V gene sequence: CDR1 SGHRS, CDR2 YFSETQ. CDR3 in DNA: TGCGCCAGCAGCTTGGTTGGTAGCACAGATACGCAGTATTTT. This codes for CASSLVGSTDTQYF. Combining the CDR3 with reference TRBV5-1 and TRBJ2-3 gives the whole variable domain KAGVTQTPRYLIKTRGQQVTLSCSPISGHRSVSWYQQTPGQGLQFLFEYFSETQRNKGNFPGRFSGRQFSNSRSEMNVSTLELGDSALYLCASSLVGSTDTQYFGPGTRLTVL.

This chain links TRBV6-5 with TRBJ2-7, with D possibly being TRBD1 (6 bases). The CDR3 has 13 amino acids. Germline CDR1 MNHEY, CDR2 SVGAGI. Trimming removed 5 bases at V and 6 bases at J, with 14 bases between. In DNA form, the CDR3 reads TGTGCCAGCAGTCGGGACATCGAAGGCGAGCAGTACTTC. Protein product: CASSRDIEGEQYF.